The 17 T cell receptor beta chains given below trace back to one sample, sequenced in a study of regulatory T cells in long-lasting Graves disease. With iRepertoire HTBI primers and Arm-PCR of CDR3 regions, TCR beta libraries were built. Via MiXCR, TCRdb re-called the multiplex PCR reads, giving one row per CDR3 protein. In the table there are under 300,000 distinct CDR3 sequences, about 20% of which are singletons. Time point defined: newly diagnosed GD, antithyroid drugs for less than 3 months. Generation of the TCR library employed RNA extracted from PBMCs. These data also featured in a second study, about T cells in Graves' hyperthyroidism and ophthalmopathy.

The source material was peripheral blood mononuclear cells (PBMCs), sampled at new diagnosis, from a patient treated with antithyroid drugs. The origin of the receptors is a woman in her thirties with Graves disease.

Here the CDR3 DNA reads TGTGCCAGCAGCGGAGCGGGGGGGAGCTATGGCTACACCTTC. Translated: CASSGAGGSYGYTF. The genes are TRBV9 and TRBJ1-2, with a weak D call TRBD1 (5 bases). V lost 3 bases and J lost 4, with 13 bases in between. Looked up from germline, CDR1 is SGDLS and CDR2 is YYNGEE. The CDR3 is 14 residues long.

As concerns this clonotype: This could be a read error, since a much larger clone is one nucleotide away. Likely a read error: the CDR3 ends without its conserved phenylalanine or tryptophan. V is TRBV6-2 or TRBV6-3 and J is TRBJ1-3; D gene uncertain. CDR1 and CDR2 from the germline V gene are MNHEY and SVGEGT. V was pared by 2 bases and J by 0 bases, with 14 bases between. The length of the CDR3 is 17 residues. In DNA form, the CDR3 reads TGTGCCAGCAGTTACCGAGCCCCCGGGGACTCTGGAAACACCATATATTCT. Translated, it gives CASSYRAPGDSGNTIYS.

This clonotype was seen many times. The gene calls are TRBV20-1 and TRBJ2-1; 11 positions agree with TRBD2. CDR1 and CDR2 (germline): DFQATT, SNEGSKA (reference sequence). This CDR3 contains 15 residues. The V segment lost 1 base and the J segment 3 bases; nucleotides outside the gene matches: 2. CDR3 DNA: TGCAGTGCTAGAGGGGGACTAGCGGACTACAATGAGCAGTTCTTC. Protein: CSARGGLADYNEQFF.

This clonotype was picked up many times. The gene calls are TRBV29-1 and TRBJ1-1; D is perhaps TRBD1 (6 bases). This CDR3 has 14 residues. The ends were cut back, 5 bases at V and 2 bases at J, with 15 bases in the middle. CDR1 and CDR2 from the germline V gene are SQVTM and ANQGSEA. CDR3 region: CSVFNTGFNTEAFF. CDR3 sequence (DNA): TGCAGCGTTTTTAATACAGGGTTTAACACTGAAGCTTTCTTT.

Note on this clonotype: A clone one base away is much larger, so this may be a read error. The rearrangement uses TRBV7-3 and TRBJ2-3; D remains ambiguous. This CDR3 is built from 15 residues. Deletions cut 5 bases from V and 1 base from J, with 13 bases between. Germline CDR1 is SGHTA and CDR2 is FQGTGA. The CDR3 spells CASSALVPGTDTQYF. The DNA for the CDR3 is TGTGCCAGCAGCGCCTTGGTACCGGGCACAGATACGCAGTATTTT.

This clonotype was detected many times. Written as DNA, the CDR3 is TGTGCCAGCAGCCGTCGGGGTAGCGGGGGATACAATGAGCAGTTCTTC. Translation gives CASSRRGSGGYNEQFF. V and J are TRBV7-2 and TRBJ2-1, with TRBD2 identical over 9 bases. Looked up from germline, CDR1 is SGHTA and CDR2 is FQGNSA. The V gene end was trimmed by 5 bases and the J gene end by 4 bases; junction bases not matched to a gene: 9. The CDR3 loop spans 16 amino acids.

Many counts were recorded for this clonotype. The V and J genes are TRBV18 and TRBJ2-7; the match to TRBD2 covers 8 bases. This CDR3 has 16 amino acids. The germline V gene encodes CDR1 KGHSH and CDR2 LQKENI. V trimming: 2 bases; J trimming: 2 bases; junction bases outside the gene matches: 8. The CDR3 DNA reads TGTGCCAGCTCACCAGGTGTGGCGGGGGGAACCTACGAGCAGTACTTC. Protein product: CASSPGVAGGTYEQYF.

This clonotype has at least ten counts. The chain recombines TRBV6-1 with TRBJ1-5; D ambiguous. CDR1 and CDR2 from the germline V gene are MNHNS and SASEGT. With 5 bases removed from V and 5 bases from J, the gap between germline ends came to 10 bases. The CDR3 contains 13 residues. The CDR3 region has the DNA TGTGCCAGCAGTAGAGACCTATATCAGCCCCAGCATTTT. This gives the protein CASSRDLYQPQHF.

This clonotype was counted many times. The chain links TRBV10-3 to TRBJ1-1; 11 bases agree with TRBD1. V shed 6 bases and J 1 base; nucleotides not matched to a gene: 7. Germline values: CDR1 ENHRY, CDR2 SYGVKD. The CDR3 is made up of 16 amino acids. The CDR3 DNA reads TGTGCCATCAGGGGGGACAGGGGGAAGCCGAACACTGAAGCTTTCTTT. Its translation is CAIRGDRGKPNTEAFF.

This clonotype was recorded a few times. This sequence joins TRBV4-1 and TRBJ2-5, with 8 bases matching TRBD1. The CDR3 is 14 residues long. Trimming cost V 4 bases and J 4 bases; bases outside gene matches: 5. CDR1 is MGHRA and CDR2 is YSYEKL in the germline V gene. The CDR3 nucleotides read TGCGCCAGCAGCCGGACAGGGTATATAGAGACCCAGTACTTC. The encoded protein is CASSRTGYIETQYF.

The table lists this clonotype with many counts. This may arise from a read error, as a much more abundant clone is one base away. J is TRBJ1-1 and V is TRBV2; D unclear. V was cut by 7 bases and J by 2 bases, with 11 bases left in between. In germline, CDR1 is SNHLY, CDR2 FYNNEI. The CDR3 runs to 13 residues. CDR3 residues: CASNSKINTEAFF. In DNA, the CDR3 is TGTGCCAGCAATTCGAAGATTAACACTGAAGCTTTCTTT.

In its sample, this clonotype was seen a few times. V and J are TRBV5-1 and TRBJ2-3, with D tentatively TRBD2 (6 bases). V was clipped by 7 bases and J by 1 base, with 16 bases between them. The length of the CDR3 is 15 residues. Looked up from germline, CDR1 is SGHRS and CDR2 is YFSETQ. The CDR3, as DNA: TGCGCCAGCGGCTCACCGGGACTCGGCACAGATACGCAGTATTTT. Its translation: CASGSPGLGTDTQYF. Using reference TRBV5-1 and TRBJ2-3 for the parts outside the CDR3, the full variable domain is KAGVTQTPRYLIKTRGQQVTLSCSPISGHRSVSWYQQTPGQGLQFLFEYFSETQRNKGNFPGRFSGRQFSNSRSEMNVSTLELGDSALYLCASGSPGLGTDTQYFGPGTRLTVL.

This clonotype was seen repeatedly, ten times or more. The chain recombines TRBV5-1 with TRBJ2-5; D remains ambiguous. Germline loops: CDR1 SGHRS, CDR2 YFSETQ. This CDR3 has 14 amino acids. Trimming removed 4 bases from V and 5 bases from J, with 15 bases in between. CDR3 region: CASSVGTLDETQYF. The DNA of the CDR3 is TGCGCCAGCAGCGTGGGCACGTTGGACGAGACCCAGTACTTC.

This clonotype was counted many times. The rearrangement links TRBV7-8 to TRBJ1-2, with 9 positions matching TRBD1. The trim removed 5 bases at V and 6 bases at J, leaving 4 bases unmatched. This CDR3 region has 13 residues. From germline, CDR1 is SGHVS and CDR2 FQNEAQ. The CDR3 is CASSRRTGDGYTF. The CDR3 DNA is TGTGCCAGCAGCAGGCGGACAGGGGATGGCTACACCTTC.

This chain joins TRBV10-3 and TRBJ1-1, with D uncertain. Deletions cut 8 bases from V and 0 bases from J, with 10 bases between. Germline V lookup: CDR1 ENHRY, CDR2 SYGVKD. CDR3 length equals 13 residues. The CDR3: CAIRRELNTEAFF. DNA of the CDR3: TGTGCCATCCGCCGCGAACTGAACACTGAAGCTTTCTTT.

This clonotype occurred many times. The rearrangement uses TRBV27 and TRBJ1-5; D is unresolved. CDR3 length: 14 residues. CDR1 is MNHEY, CDR2 SMNVEV, per germline (reference sequence). Trimming pared 6 bases from V and 4 bases from J, leaving 13 bases between. The CDR3 spells CASSRPGPNQPQHF. The CDR3 coding sequence is TGTGCCAGCAGCAGACCGGGTCCTAATCAGCCCCAGCATTTT.

This clonotype was picked up many times. V and J are TRBV5-6 and TRBJ1-1, with D uncertain. The germline CDR1 and CDR2 sequences are SGHDT and YYEEEE. The CDR3 is 13 amino acids. Trimming took off 5 bases at V and 0 bases at J, with 8 bases between the two ends. The CDR3 DNA sequence: TGTGCCAGCAGTAACCTTATGAACACTGAAGCTTTCTTT. Its protein product is CASSNLMNTEAFF.